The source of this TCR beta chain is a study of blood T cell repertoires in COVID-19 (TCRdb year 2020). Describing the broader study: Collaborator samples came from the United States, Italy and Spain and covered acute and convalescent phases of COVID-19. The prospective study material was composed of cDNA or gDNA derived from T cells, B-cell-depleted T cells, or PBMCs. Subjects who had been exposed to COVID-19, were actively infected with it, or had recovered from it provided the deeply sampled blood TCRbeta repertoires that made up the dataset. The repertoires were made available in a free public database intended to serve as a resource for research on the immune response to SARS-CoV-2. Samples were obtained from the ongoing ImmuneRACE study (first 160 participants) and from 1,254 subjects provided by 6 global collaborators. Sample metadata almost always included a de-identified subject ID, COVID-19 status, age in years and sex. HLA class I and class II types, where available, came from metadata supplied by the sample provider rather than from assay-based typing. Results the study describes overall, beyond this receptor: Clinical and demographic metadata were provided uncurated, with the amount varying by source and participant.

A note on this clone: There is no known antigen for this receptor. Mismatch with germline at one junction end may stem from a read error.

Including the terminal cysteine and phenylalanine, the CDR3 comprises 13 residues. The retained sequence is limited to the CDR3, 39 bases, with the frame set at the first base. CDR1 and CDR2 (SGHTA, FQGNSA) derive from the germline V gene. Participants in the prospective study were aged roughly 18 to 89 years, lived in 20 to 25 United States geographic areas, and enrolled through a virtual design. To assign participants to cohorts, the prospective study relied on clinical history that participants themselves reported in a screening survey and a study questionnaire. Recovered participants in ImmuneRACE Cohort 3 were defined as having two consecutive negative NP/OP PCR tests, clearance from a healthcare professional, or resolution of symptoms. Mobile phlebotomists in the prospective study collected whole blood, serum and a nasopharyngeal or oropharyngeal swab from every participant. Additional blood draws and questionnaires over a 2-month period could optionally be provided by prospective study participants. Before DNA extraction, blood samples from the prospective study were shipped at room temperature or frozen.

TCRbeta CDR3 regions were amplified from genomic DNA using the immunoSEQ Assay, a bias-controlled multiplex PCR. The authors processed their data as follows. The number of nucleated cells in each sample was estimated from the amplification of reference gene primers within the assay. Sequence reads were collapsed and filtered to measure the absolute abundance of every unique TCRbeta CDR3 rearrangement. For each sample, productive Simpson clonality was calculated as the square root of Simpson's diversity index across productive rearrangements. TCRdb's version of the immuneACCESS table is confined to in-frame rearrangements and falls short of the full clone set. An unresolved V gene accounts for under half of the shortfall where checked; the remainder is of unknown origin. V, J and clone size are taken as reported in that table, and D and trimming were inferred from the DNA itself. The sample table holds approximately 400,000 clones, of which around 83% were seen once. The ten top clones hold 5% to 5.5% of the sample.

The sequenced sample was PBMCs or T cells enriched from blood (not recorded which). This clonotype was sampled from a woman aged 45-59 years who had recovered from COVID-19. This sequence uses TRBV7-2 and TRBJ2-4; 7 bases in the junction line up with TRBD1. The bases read TGTGCCAGCAGCTCGGTAACAGGGGCGCCGGCCAATTTC. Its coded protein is CASSSVTGAPANF. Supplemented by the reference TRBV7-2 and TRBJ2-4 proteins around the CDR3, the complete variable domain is GAGVSQSPSNKVTEKGKDVELRCDPISGHTALYWYRQSLGQGLEFLIYFQGNSAPDKSGLPSDRFSAERTGGSVSTLTIQRTQQEDSAVYLCASSSVTGAPANFGAGTRLSVL.